This entry concerns a single T cell receptor (beta chain). Its specificity is unknown. TCRdb independently ran MiXCR on the RT-PCR reads; one entry per CDR3 protein. The sample records about 800,000 distinct CDR3 sequences, less than 25% being singletons. This entry belongs to a study of response to subunit inactivated influenza vaccine. This CDR3 region has 13 residues. Germline V CDR1 and CDR2: LNHDA, SQIVND (reference sequence). V shed 6 bases and J 6 bases; nucleotides not matched to a gene: 4. Study-level findings and limits: It was suggested by the authors that few new T cells are recruited by each seasonal influenza vaccination.

V gene TRBV19 combines with J gene TRBJ2-1, with 8 bases lining up with TRBD2. This specimen was PBMCs from blood, taken approximately 5 days after vaccination. The receptor was derived from a man aged 45-60 years who received an inactivated influenza vaccine. The CDR3 reads CASRGLASNEQFF. DNA for the CDR3: TGTGCCAGTAGAGGACTAGCCAGCAATGAGCAGTTCTTC.